This TCR beta chain derives from a study of radiotherapy plus CTLA-4 blockade in lung cancer. V lost 5 bases, J lost 1 base, and 14 bases lay in between. Per germline, CDR1 MNHNY and CDR2 SVGAGI (reference sequence). The CDR3 covers 16 residues. Some clones are missing from TCRdb's copy, which holds only in-frame ones; the method was immunoSEQ multiplex PCR. The table shows about 76,000 clones, with under 90% occurring only once. Patients in the study, people with chemo-refractory metastatic non-small-cell lung cancer, received focal radiation plus ipilimumab CTLA-4 blockade. Sequencing was performed on peripheral blood, taken from a patient treated with radiotherapy plus ipilimumab. The V call is TRBV6-6, the J call TRBJ1-4, with a weak D call TRBD1 (6 bases). The source of this sequence is a human donor with non-small cell lung cancer who had stable disease on radiotherapy plus ipilimumab. The CDR3 bases are TGTGCCAGCAGTACTACAGGGAGGGTAACTAATGAAAAACTGTTTTTT. It yields the protein CASSTTGRVTNEKLFF.